What follows are 15 T cell receptor beta chains derived from one specimen sequenced in a study of blood T cell repertoires in COVID-19. The data were produced by immunoSEQ multiplex PCR, yet TCRdb's version contains in-frame clones alone and is incomplete. The sample holds hundreds of thousands of clones, more than 65% seen once. The sequencing sample was made of peripheral blood. The origin of the receptors is an elderly woman with acute or convalescent COVID-19.

V gene TRBV19 combines with J gene TRBJ1-5; D perhaps matches TRBD1 (5 bases). CDR1 is LNHDA and CDR2 is SQIVND in the germline V gene (reference sequence). The CDR3 has 12 amino acids. V lost 9 bases and J lost 7, with 13 bases in between. CDR3 in DNA: TGTGCCAGCAATCGGGGGTTACAGCCCCAGCATTTT. Encoded protein: CASNRGLQPQHF.

This clone came up once. The genes are TRBV7-2 and TRBJ1-6; TRBD1 is a possible D gene (6 bases). Trimming removed 1 base at V and 9 bases at J, with 10 bases between. This CDR3 is built from 14 residues. CDR1 and CDR2 from the germline V gene are SGHTA and FQGNSA. As DNA, the CDR3 is TGTGCCAGCAGCTTAGAGGCAGGGGTTTCACCCCTCCACTTT. Protein sequence: CASSLEAGVSPLHF.

This clone was picked up one time. The chain recombines TRBV10-3 with TRBJ2-2; 7 bases map to TRBD1. This CDR3 has 17 residues. The trim removed 3 bases at V and 4 bases at J, leaving 11 bases unmatched. The germline V gene encodes CDR1 ENHRY and CDR2 SYGVKD. The CDR3 sequence is CAISEVSAGDSTGELFF. The DNA for the CDR3 is TGTGCCATCAGTGAAGTATCCGCCGGGGACAGCACCGGGGAGCTGTTTTTT.

The chain is built from TRBV19 and TRBJ2-3; 7 bases are shared with TRBD2. Germline loops: CDR1 LNHDA, CDR2 SQIVND (reference sequence). Trimming took 6 bases from V and 3 from J; bases not matched to a gene: 9. The CDR3 extends over 15 amino acids. This CDR3 reads CASRSLAGVTDTQYF. In DNA, the CDR3 is TGTGCCAGTAGATCCCTCGCGGGAGTAACAGATACGCAGTATTTT.

The V call is TRBV18, the J call TRBJ1-1, with a weak D call TRBD1 (5 bases). Germline V gene sequence: CDR1 KGHSH, CDR2 LQKENI. Trimming cost V 0 bases and J 3 bases, with 11 bases left between them. This CDR3 is 15 amino acids long. The CDR3 loop reads CASSPPGVGDTEAFF. The CDR3 nucleotides read TGTGCCAGCTCACCACCAGGGGTTGGGGACACTGAAGCTTTCTTT. The complete variable domain, with remaining parts taken from reference TRBV18 and TRBJ1-1, reads NAGVMQNPRHLVRRRGQEARLRCSPMKGHSHVYWYRQLPEEGLKFMVYLQKENIIDESGMPKERFSAEFPKEGPSILRIQQVVRGDSAAYFCASSPPGVGDTEAFFGQGTRLTVV.

This chain joins TRBV4-1 and TRBJ2-3; D might be TRBD2 (6 bases). V was pared by 1 base and J by 1 base, with 6 bases between. CDR1 is MGHRA and CDR2 is YSYEKL in the germline V gene. The CDR3 length is 14 residues. CDR3 residues: CASSQGGGTDTQYF. CDR3 in DNA: TGCGCCAGCAGCCAAGGCGGGGGCACAGATACGCAGTATTTT.

V gene TRBV29-1 combines with J gene TRBJ1-2; D remains unclear. The V and J ends lost 4 bases and 6 bases respectively, with 6 bases between them. Germline-derived CDR1 and CDR2 are SQVTM and ANQGSEA. The CDR3 is 10 residues long. The CDR3 nucleotides are TGCAGCGTTGGTCCGGATGGCTACACCTTC. Protein product: CSVGPDGYTF.

This clone was observed a few times. The CDR3 protein is CASSEFRGNPEAFF. CDR3 in DNA: TGTGCCAGCAGTGAATTCCGGGGGAATCCTGAAGCTTTCTTT. The V call is TRBV6-1, the J call TRBJ1-1, with D possibly TRBD1 on 5 matching bases. The CDR3 loop spans 14 amino acids. V was pared by 2 bases and J by 6 bases, with 13 bases between. Germline V gene lookup returns CDR1 MNHNS and CDR2 SASEGT.

This sequence joins TRBV6-1 and TRBJ1-1; D is uncertain. From germline, CDR1 is MNHNS and CDR2 SASEGT. CDR3 size: 14 residues. Trimming cost V 3 bases and J 1 base, with 9 bases left between them. In nucleotides, the CDR3 is TGTGCCAGCAGTGACAGGTTAAAGAACACTGAAGCTTTCTTT. Residues: CASSDRLKNTEAFF.

The CDR3, as DNA: TGTGCCAGCAACTTACTAGCGGGGGTTCCCACAGATACGCAGTATTTT. Amino acids: CASNLLAGVPTDTQYF. This chain connects TRBV9 to TRBJ2-3; TRBD2 aligns across 11 bases. The ends lost 6 bases at V and 2 bases at J; junction bases unmatched: 8. Germline V lookup: CDR1 SGDLS, CDR2 YYNGEE. This CDR3 spans 16 amino acids.

The genes are TRBV27 and TRBJ1-4, with D perhaps TRBD1 (6 bases). The germline gives CDR1 MNHEY, CDR2 SMNVEV (reference sequence). The CDR3 is made up of 14 amino acids. The V end lost 10 bases, the J end lost 8 bases, and 20 bases lay between the germline ends. This chain's CDR3 is CATGGPGRGEKLFF. CDR3 DNA: TGTGCCACTGGGGGCCCAGGGAGGGGGGAAAAACTGTTTTTT.

The V call is TRBV3-1 (or the pseudogene TRBV3-2), the J call TRBJ2-5; D is ambiguous. CDR1 and CDR2 from the germline V gene are LGHDT and YNNKEL (reference sequence). This CDR3 contains 14 residues. The V end lost 8 bases, the J end lost 2 bases, and 15 bases lay between the germline ends. CDR3 sequence reads: CASRAERGQETQYF. The DNA of the CDR3 is TGTGCCAGCCGCGCGGAGCGTGGGCAAGAGACCCAGTACTTC.

This rearrangement joins TRBV7-9 to TRBJ1-2; D not certain. This CDR3 comprises 14 residues. Germline V gene lookup returns CDR1 SEHNR and CDR2 FQNEAQ (reference sequence). The V end lost 5 bases, the J end lost 2 bases, and 12 bases lay between the germline ends. CDR3 protein: CASSRSGQNYGYTF. The CDR3 DNA follows: TGTGCCAGCAGCCGATCTGGCCAGAACTATGGCTACACCTTC.

The chain recombines TRBV2 with TRBJ2-5; 7 bases align to TRBD2. CDR3 length: 15 amino acids. Per germline, CDR1 SNHLY and CDR2 FYNNEI. The junction had 9 bases not matched to a gene; V was cut back by 4 bases and J by 4 bases. CDR3 residues: CASSAGVGRGETQYF. CDR3 sequence (DNA): TGTGCCAGCAGTGCGGGTGTGGGGAGGGGAGAGACCCAGTACTTC.

The chain employs TRBV6-5 and TRBJ1-1; the D gene is possibly TRBD1 (6 bases). Trimming removed 5 bases at V and 1 base at J, with 11 bases between. Per the germline V gene, CDR1 is MNHEY and CDR2 is SVGAGI. This CDR3 comprises 14 residues. CDR3 loop: CASSPGGANTEAFF. The CDR3, as DNA: TGTGCCAGCAGTCCCGGGGGGGCGAACACTGAAGCTTTCTTT.